This T cell receptor (beta chain) is from a study of cytomegalovirus exposure and HLA in healthy donors. The PCR made use of 60 Vbeta and 13 Jbeta primers. Sequenced by immunoSEQ multiplex PCR; TCRdb stores in-frame clones only, minus some. This sample contains approximately 140,000 clones. Sequencing was performed on PBMCs. The receptor comes from a woman aged 50 to 65 in good health and CMV-seronegative.

CDR3 nucleotide sequence: TGTGCCACCAGCAGGGTCAGCGGAACCTACGAGCAGTACTTC. It yields the protein CATSRVSGTYEQYF. This chain connects TRBV15 to TRBJ2-7; TRBD2 might be the D (5 bases). Germline CDR1 reads LNHNV; CDR2 reads YYDKDF (reference sequence). CDR3 length: 14 residues. Trimming removed 3 bases from V and 2 bases from J, with 11 bases in between.